This T cell receptor (beta chain) is from a study of cytomegalovirus exposure and HLA in healthy donors. The PCR contained 60 Vbeta and 13 Jbeta primers. Libraries were prepared by immunoSEQ multiplex PCR; TCRdb keeps only in-frame clonotypes and omits some of them. The repertoire has roughly 150,000 clones, roughly four fifths of them found once; the top ten carry around 2.4%. Note on this clone: Its antigen is unknown.

The CDR3 extends over 15 amino acids. The V gene lost 2 bases and the J gene lost 4 bases, with 12 bases spanning the gap. Germline CDR1 reads MNHEY; CDR2 reads SMNVEV (reference sequence). Study conclusions and caveats: In vitro work confirmed that a few CMV-associated chains recognize CMV antigens. In a later analysis, DRB1 alleles had the most associated TCRs; HLA-C alleles the fewest.

The chain joins TRBV27 to TRBJ2-1, with unresolved D. Material for sequencing was PBMCs. The receptor was isolated from a male donor in good health and CMV-seronegative. CDR3 nucleotides: TGTGCCAGCAGTTTACGGCCAGGCAGTTACAATGAGCAGTTCTTC. This sequence encodes CASSLRPGSYNEQFF.